This TCR beta chain was sequenced for a study of shared clonotypes between healthy human individuals. TCRdb's copy holds only in-frame clones and misses some; the assay was immunoSEQ multiplex PCR. The sample has about 1.5 million clones, 98% seen once; the top ten hold around 0.45%. Germline V gene data show CDR1 as MNHNY and CDR2 as SVGAGI (reference sequence). The V and J ends lost 2 bases and 6 bases, in that order; junction bases with no gene match: 6. This CDR3 has 14 amino acids. This chain uses TRBV6-6 with TRBJ2-7; the match to TRBD1 covers 8 bases. Source material: naive CD4+ T cells sorted from blood. The subset was: CD45RA+ positively selected. The sequence was collected from a man aged 30 to 39 in good health. This chain's CDR3 is CASSYQQGVGEQYF. The CDR3 nucleotides read TGTGCCAGCAGTTACCAACAGGGGGTTGGCGAGCAGTACTTC.